What follows are 31 T cell receptor beta chains derived from one specimen sequenced in a study of T cells after yellow fever vaccination. One entry per CDR3 protein results from TCRdb running MiXCR on the 5' RACE reads. Of about 400,000 distinct CDR3 sequences detected, roughly 10% appear once; the ten largest clones hold roughly 18%. The specimen comprised PBMCs, sampled on the day of the first yellow fever vaccination. The receptor source for this set is a man younger than 35 who received the YFV17D yellow fever vaccine.

This clonotype has only a few counts. This chain uses TRBV7-9 with TRBJ2-4; 10 positions match TRBD2. In germline, CDR1 is SEHNR, CDR2 FQNEAQ (reference sequence). The CDR3 covers 17 residues. The V and J ends lost 5 bases and 5 bases, in that order; junction bases with no gene match: 12. The CDR3 DNA sequence: TGTGCCAGCAGCCGTTTGTGGGGCACTAGCGGGGAAAACATTCAGTACTTC. Protein sequence: CASSRLWGTSGENIQYF.

The sample holds a few counts of this clonotype. J is TRBJ2-2 and V is TRBV10-1, with no clear D. Trimming left V 7 bases short and J 7 bases short, with 13 bases between. The CDR3 loop spans 13 amino acids. Germline-derived CDR1 and CDR2 are WNHNN and SYGVQD (reference sequence). The CDR3 loop reads CASKISDGGELFF. CDR3 nucleotide sequence: TGCGCCAGCAAGATCTCGGACGGCGGGGAGCTGTTTTTT.

This clonotype came up a few times. This sequence joins TRBV6-5 and TRBJ2-1; D is possibly TRBD1 or TRBD2 (5 bases each). Germline assignment: CDR1 MNHEY and CDR2 SVGAGI. Trimming removed 2 bases from V and 6 bases from J, with 14 bases in between. The CDR3 totals 15 residues. As DNA, the CDR3 is TGTGCCAGCAGTTACAGCCGACTTGGGGGCAATGAGCAGTTCTTC. It codes for CASSYSRLGGNEQFF.

This clonotype showed up just a few times. This rearrangement joins TRBV3-1 to TRBJ1-1; unclear D gene. CDR3 size: 15 residues. V was clipped by 4 bases and J by 2 bases, with 14 bases between them. Germline V lookup: CDR1 LGHDT, CDR2 YNNKEL (reference sequence). The chain's CDR3 is CASSPMSRPNTEAFF. The CDR3 DNA is TGTGCCAGCAGCCCAATGTCGAGACCCAACACTGAAGCTTTCTTT.

This clonotype has at least ten counts. The V and J genes are TRBV5-6 and TRBJ2-3, with TRBD2 matching over 8 bases. V dropped 7 bases and J dropped 2; count of bases not matched to a gene: 9. CDR3 length: 15 residues. Looked up from germline, CDR1 is SGHDT and CDR2 is YYEEEE. The CDR3 DNA reads TGTGCCAGCGGCTGGACTAGCCCCTACACAGATACGCAGTATTTT. Protein sequence: CASGWTSPYTDTQYF.

The rearrangement uses TRBV18 and TRBJ2-4; tentatively, D is TRBD1 (5 bases). The CDR3 is 18 residues long. The germline V and J ends were trimmed by 2 bases and 3 bases, with 20 bases remaining between them. Looked up from germline, CDR1 is KGHSH and CDR2 is LQKENI. This CDR3 is CASSPWGQLVSDKNIQYF. DNA of the CDR3: TGTGCCAGCTCACCATGGGGCCAGTTGGTGAGCGACAAAAACATTCAGTACTTC.

The chain links TRBV12-3 or TRBV12-4 to TRBJ2-3; 7 bases are a match to TRBD2. This CDR3 contains 20 residues. V was clipped by 5 bases and J by 0 bases; unmatched bases: 20. The CDR3 sequence is CASSDPSGMIYSTSTDTQYF. CDR3 coding DNA: TGTGCCAGCAGTGACCCTAGCGGAATGATATATTCTACGAGCACAGATACGCAGTATTTT.

This clonotype came up a few times. The chain joins TRBV6-5 to TRBJ2-3; D is ambiguous. V lost 2 bases to trimming and J lost 6 bases, with 15 bases between them. Germline lookup yields CDR1 MNHEY and CDR2 SVGAGI. The CDR3 is 15 residues long. The CDR3 spells CASSYRSGYGDTQYF. The CDR3 DNA is TGTGCCAGCAGTTACAGATCTGGGTATGGCGATACGCAGTATTTT.

This clonotype appeared many times. This chain connects TRBV3-1 to TRBJ2-2; the match to TRBD2 covers 9 bases. V shed 1 base, J shed 3 bases, and the junction held 3 bases outside the gene matches. In germline, CDR1 is LGHDT, CDR2 YNNKEL (reference sequence). The CDR3 contains 16 residues. The CDR3 is CASSQGTSDYTGELFF. CDR3 DNA: TGTGCCAGCAGCCAAGGGACTAGCGACTACACCGGGGAGCTGTTTTTT.

This clonotype was detected only a few times. V is TRBV5-6 and J is TRBJ2-1; possibly TRBD1 for D (6 bases). CDR1 and CDR2 from the germline V gene are SGHDT and YYEEEE. V lost 4 bases, J lost 3 bases, and 14 bases lay in between. The CDR3 contains 15 residues. The chain's CDR3 is CASSSGWDNYNEQFF. The CDR3 DNA follows: TGTGCCAGCAGCAGTGGGTGGGACAACTACAATGAGCAGTTCTTC.

The chain links TRBV6-1 to TRBJ1-3; 7 bases line up with TRBD1. Germline assignment: CDR1 MNHNS and CDR2 SASEGT. With 7 bases clipped from V and 8 bases from J, the junction kept 8 bases outside the gene matches. This CDR3 contains 13 residues. CDR3 DNA: TGTGCCAGCACCTGGACAGGTCTTGACACCATATATTTT. Its translation is CASTWTGLDTIYF.

This clonotype was counted only a few times. The CDR3 sequence is CASRARGLSYEQYF. CDR3 coding DNA: TGTGCCAGCAGGGCGAGGGGGCTCTCCTACGAGCAGTACTTC. The V gene is TRBV2, the J gene TRBJ2-7, with 7 bases identical to TRBD1. Germline V gene lookup returns CDR1 SNHLY and CDR2 FYNNEI. V was pared by 6 bases and J by 0 bases, with 5 bases of the junction left unmatched. CDR3 length equals 14 residues.

This clonotype was detected a few times. CDR3 nucleotide sequence: TGTGCCAGCAGTTTAACTAGAAGCACCGGGGAGCTGTTTTTT. Residues: CASSLTRSTGELFF. This sequence joins TRBV12-3 or TRBV12-4 and TRBJ2-2, with D possibly matching TRBD2 (5 bases). CDR3 length equals 14 residues. Trimming pared 2 bases from V and 4 bases from J, leaving 8 bases between.

This clonotype was found many times. The chain has TRBV3-1 and TRBJ2-7; 7 positions agree with TRBD2. The CDR3 runs 13 residues. The J segment lost 6 bases and the V segment lost 6 bases, leaving 8 bases of the junction unmatched. Germline V lookup: CDR1 LGHDT, CDR2 YNNKEL (reference sequence). Here the CDR3 reads CASRGQGEGEQYF. In nucleotides, the CDR3 is TGTGCCAGCAGAGGGCAAGGGGAGGGCGAGCAGTACTTC.

This clonotype appeared many times. This sequence joins TRBV7-6 and TRBJ2-7, with TRBD2 as a possible D gene (5 bases). The V and J ends lost 1 base and 1 base respectively, with 11 bases between them. The CDR3 totals 15 residues. The germline V gene has CDR1 SGHVS and CDR2 FNYEAQ. This CDR3 reads CASSLVASGSYEQYF. CDR3 nucleotides: TGTGCCAGCAGCTTAGTTGCGAGCGGATCCTACGAGCAGTACTTC.

The DNA of the CDR3 is TGCAGTGCTATTCGTTTGGGGAGGGGCGACTATGGCTACACCTTC. It specifies CSAIRLGRGDYGYTF. The genes are TRBV20-1 and TRBJ1-2; D is perhaps TRBD1 (5 bases). This CDR3 is built from 15 residues. The germline V gene encodes CDR1 DFQATT and CDR2 SNEGSKA (reference sequence). With 4 bases removed from V and 3 bases from J, the gap between germline ends came to 18 bases.

The sample holds many counts of this clonotype. The chain carries TRBV7-9 and TRBJ2-5; D is unclear. V was cut by 0 bases and J by 4 bases, with 9 bases left in between. The CDR3 sequence is 14 residues long. The germline V gene encodes CDR1 SEHNR and CDR2 FQNEAQ (reference sequence). The CDR3 loop is CASSLAGFRETQYF. As DNA, the CDR3 is TGTGCCAGCAGCTTAGCGGGGTTTCGAGAGACCCAGTACTTC.

V usage is TRBV4-1 and J usage is TRBJ1-2; D is unclear. Trimming took 0 bases from V and 5 from J, leaving 13 bases between them. Germline V lookup: CDR1 MGHRA, CDR2 YSYEKL. The CDR3 consists of 15 residues. CDR3 protein: CASSQDSREVYGYTF. CDR3 DNA sequence: TGCGCCAGCAGCCAAGATTCAAGGGAAGTTTATGGCTACACCTTC.

The chain couples TRBV6-1 to TRBJ2-5, with 7 bases aligning to TRBD1. The germline V gene has CDR1 MNHNS and CDR2 SASEGT. The CDR3 loop spans 15 amino acids. After removal of 5 bases from V and 4 bases from J, the junction contained 10 bases not matched to a gene. In nucleotides, the CDR3 is TGTGCCAGCAGTACGGACAGGCGCCGCAGAGAGACCCAGTACTTC. Translation: CASSTDRRRRETQYF.

This clonotype was seen a few times. The rearrangement links TRBV5-1 to TRBJ1-1; D gene ambiguous. Germline CDR1 is SGHRS and CDR2 is YFSETQ. V was trimmed by 5 bases and J by 1 base, leaving 15 bases between them. There are 15 residues in the CDR3. The CDR3 reads CASREASRGNTEAFF. The CDR3 DNA follows: TGCGCCAGCAGAGAGGCATCGCGGGGGAACACTGAAGCTTTCTTT.

The chain joins TRBV5-4 to TRBJ1-1; D perhaps matches TRBD1 (5 bases). The CDR3 has 15 amino acids. V lost 4 bases and J 1 base, leaving 14 bases between the germline ends. Germline-derived CDR1 and CDR2 are SGHNT and YYREEE (reference sequence). The CDR3 sequence is CASSMAGTGNTEAFF. The DNA of the CDR3 is TGTGCCAGCAGCATGGCCGGGACGGGGAACACTGAAGCTTTCTTT. Looking up the rest from reference TRBV5-4 and TRBJ1-1 gives the full variable domain: ETGVTQSPTHLIKTRGQQVTLRCSSQSGHNTVSWYQQALGQGPQFIFQYYREEENGRGNFPPRFSGLQFPNYSSELNVNALELDDSALYLCASSMAGTGNTEAFFGQGTRLTVV.

The chain recombines TRBV3-1 with TRBJ1-4; TRBD1 aligns across 7 bases. Germline-derived CDR1 and CDR2 are LGHDT and YNNKEL (reference sequence). After removal of 1 base from V and 4 bases from J, the junction contained 9 bases not matched to a gene. CDR3 length equals 17 residues. The CDR3 here is CASSQALGQANNEKLFF. In DNA, the CDR3 is TGTGCCAGCAGCCAAGCTTTAGGACAGGCAAATAATGAAAAACTGTTTTTT.

This clonotype turned up a few times. DNA for the CDR3: TGTGCCAGCAGTTTCCCTATTGGGGCGTTGTCTTTAGATACGCAGTATTTT. Translated: CASSFPIGALSLDTQYF. V is TRBV28 and J is TRBJ2-3, with D possibly matching TRBD1 (5 bases). From germline, CDR1 is MDHEN and CDR2 SYDVKM. V was trimmed by 3 bases and J by 5 bases, leaving 21 bases between them. CDR3 length: 17 residues.

This rearrangement joins TRBV5-6 to TRBJ1-6; 7 bases agree with TRBD1. V shed 3 bases, J shed 8 bases, and the junction held 8 bases outside the gene matches. CDR3 length equals 15 residues. Per the germline V gene, CDR1 is SGHDT and CDR2 is YYEEEE. The CDR3 here is CASSWNRGLDSPLHF. CDR3 in DNA: TGTGCCAGCAGCTGGAACAGGGGTTTGGATTCACCCCTCCACTTT.

A few counts support this clonotype. The chain links TRBV6-1 to TRBJ2-7, with D possibly matching TRBD1 (6 bases). V lost 7 bases to trimming and J lost 4 bases, with 20 bases between them. The germline V gene has CDR1 MNHNS and CDR2 SASEGT. CDR3 length: 15 amino acids. As DNA, the CDR3 is TGTGCCAGCACCTACGCTGGGGGCAATGCTTACGAGCAGTACTTC. It is translated as CASTYAGGNAYEQYF.

The V and J genes are TRBV20-1 and TRBJ2-7; D may correspond to TRBD1 or TRBD2 (5 bases each). Trimming cost V 4 bases and J 4 bases, with 14 bases left between them. Germline CDR1 DFQATT, CDR2 SNEGSKA (reference sequence). The CDR3 totals 13 residues. CDR3 region: CSATLRDPYEQYF. CDR3 DNA sequence: TGCAGTGCTACGCTCCGGGACCCTTACGAGCAGTACTTC.

Only a few counts were recorded for this clonotype. This rearrangement joins TRBV4-1 to TRBJ2-5; no definite D call. The ends were cut back, 0 bases at V and 0 bases at J, with 8 bases in the middle. Germline CDR1 reads MGHRA; CDR2 reads YSYEKL. CDR3 length equals 15 residues. The chain's CDR3 is CASSQEDADQETQYF. The CDR3 DNA is TGCGCCAGCAGCCAAGAGGACGCAGACCAAGAGACCCAGTACTTC.

This clonotype was seen at least ten times. V usage is TRBV5-1 and J usage is TRBJ2-7; D remains ambiguous. The length of the CDR3 is 12 residues. Between the trimmed V and J ends, which lost 4 bases and 0 bases, there was a span of 5 bases. Germline CDR1 is SGHRS and CDR2 is YFSETQ. The CDR3 here is CASSGSSYEQYF. The CDR3 DNA reads as TGCGCCAGCAGCGGAAGCTCCTACGAGCAGTACTTC. The variable domain in full, with the rest retrieved from reference TRBV5-1 and TRBJ2-7, is KAGVTQTPRYLIKTRGQQVTLSCSPISGHRSVSWYQQTPGQGLQFLFEYFSETQRNKGNFPGRFSGRQFSNSRSEMNVSTLELGDSALYLCASSGSSYEQYFGPGTRLTVT.

The sample holds a few counts of this clonotype. This CDR3 reads CASSQTWGVGQPQHF. For the CDR3, the DNA is TGCGCCAGCAGCCAGACCTGGGGGGTCGGTCAGCCCCAGCATTTT. The rearrangement uses TRBV4-1 and TRBJ1-5; D is possibly TRBD1 (5 bases). V dropped 3 bases and J dropped 6 bases, with 15 bases sitting between them. Germline CDR1 MGHRA, CDR2 YSYEKL. The CDR3 consists of 15 residues.

This sequence joins TRBV10-3 and TRBJ2-3; TRBD2 matches 7 bases. Germline CDR1 reads ENHRY; CDR2 reads SYGVKD. CDR3 length equals 15 residues. V was clipped by 3 bases and J by 0 bases; unmatched bases: 3. CDR3 sequence: CAISEFGGSTDTQYF. CDR3 sequence (DNA): TGTGCCATCAGTGAATTCGGGGGGAGCACAGATACGCAGTATTTT.

This clonotype has more than one count but fewer than ten. The V and J genes are TRBV5-5 and TRBJ1-5; 10 bases agree with TRBD1. The J segment lost 6 bases and the V segment lost 4 bases, leaving 7 bases of the junction unmatched. Germline V gives CDR1 SGHKS, CDR2 YYEKEE (reference sequence). This CDR3 is 15 amino acids long. CDR3 protein: CASSLRDRGSQPQHF. For the CDR3, the DNA is TGTGCCAGCAGCCTCCGGGACAGGGGCAGTCAGCCCCAGCATTTT. Complete variable domain (other parts from reference TRBV5-5 and TRBJ1-5): DAGVTQSPTHLIKTRGQQVTLRCSPISGHKSVSWYQQVLGQGPQFIFQYYEKEERGRGNFPDRFSARQFPNYSSELNVNALLLGDSALYLCASSLRDRGSQPQHFGDGTRLSIL.